This paragraph covers one TCR beta chain sequence. The antigen is unknown. This CDR3 has 17 residues. In germline, CDR1 is SEHNR, CDR2 FQNEAQ (reference sequence). Trimming at V came to 3 bases and at J to 6 bases, leaving 13 bases not matched to a gene. The data belong to a study of stem cell transplantation in POMP-related autoinflammatory disease. For the study at large: The study hypothesized thymoproteasome defects skew the TRB repertoire via impaired CD8+ selection.

TCRdb's table, derived via immunoSEQ multiplex PCR, lists solely in-frame clones and lacks some. This repertoire shows some 31,000 clones, around 88% found once; its top ten account for approximately 0.71%. Study results and caveats: A trend toward lower repertoire diversity and greater clonality appeared in every analyzed T-cell subset of PRAID patients. Patients with PRAID showed a restricted number of unique TRB V-J gene pairings.

The origin of this receptor is a human donor with POMP-related autoinflammation and immune dysregulation (PRAID). The material was CD4+ T cells from PBMCs, obtained before stem cell transplantation. The rearrangement joins TRBV7-9 to TRBJ1-5, with 8 nucleotides matching TRBD1. The CDR3 DNA reads as TGTGCCAGCAGCTTTTTAAACCTGGACAGGGAAGCTCAGCCCCAGCATTTT. Amino acid sequence: CASSFLNLDREAQPQHF.